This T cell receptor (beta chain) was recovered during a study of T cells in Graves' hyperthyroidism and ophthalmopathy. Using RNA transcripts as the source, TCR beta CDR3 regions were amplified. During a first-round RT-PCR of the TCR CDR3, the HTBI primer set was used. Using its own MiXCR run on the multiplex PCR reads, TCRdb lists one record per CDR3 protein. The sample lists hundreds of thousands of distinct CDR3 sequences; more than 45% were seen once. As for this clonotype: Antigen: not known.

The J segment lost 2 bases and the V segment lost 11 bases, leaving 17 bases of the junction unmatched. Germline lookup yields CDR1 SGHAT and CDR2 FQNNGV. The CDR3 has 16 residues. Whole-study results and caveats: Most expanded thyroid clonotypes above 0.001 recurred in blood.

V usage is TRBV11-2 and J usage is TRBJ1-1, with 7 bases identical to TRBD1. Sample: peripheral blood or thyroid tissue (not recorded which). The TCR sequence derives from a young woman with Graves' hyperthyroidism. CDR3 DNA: TGTGCCTGGGATGTGACACCGGGACAGCTCAACACTGAAGCTTTCTTT. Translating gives CAWDVTPGQLNTEAFF.